This T cell receptor beta chain was documented in a study of sequential checkpoint blockade in melanoma. Study in general: Arm A got nivolumab then ipilimumab; arm B the reverse, 1:1.

CDR1 is MNHEY, CDR2 SMNVEV, per germline (reference sequence). This CDR3 is built from 15 residues. Trimming cost V 8 bases and J 0 bases, with 14 bases left between them. This table comes from immunoSEQ multiplex PCR, and its TCRdb copy is limited to in-frame clones, with some not included. Altogether 32,000 or so clones are present, under 90% being singletons, with the ten largest covering roughly 18%. Treatment: randomized to nivolumab then ipilimumab (arm A) or the reverse (arm B). Sorted cells were live CD3+CD8+, lacking CD19 and CD56, from PBMCs. V usage is TRBV27 and J usage is TRBJ1-5; no definite D call. The sample consisted of CD8+ T cells sorted from blood (inferred from file names), taken from a patient given nivolumab and ipilimumab in sequence. This TCR came from a human donor with melanoma. The CDR3 nucleotides read TGTGCCAGCGGTCCGGGTCCTTATAGCAATCAGCCCCAGCATTTT. This sequence encodes CASGPGPYSNQPQHF.